This T cell receptor (beta chain) was identified during a study of T-cell memory formation after mild COVID-19. The V end lost 5 bases, the J end lost 0 bases, and 11 bases lay between the germline ends. This CDR3 comprises 14 residues. Germline loops: CDR1 LGHDT, CDR2 YNNKEL (reference sequence). This clonotype was seen a few times. TCRdb reprocessed the 5' RACE reads with MiXCR, giving one entry per CDR3 protein. The table has about 470,000 distinct CDR3 sequences, about 18% seen once. Sequencing was done on a sample of PBMCs or a T cell subset sorted from them (not recorded which). The chain joins TRBV3-1 to TRBJ2-7; possibly TRBD1 or TRBD2 for D (5 bases each). The TCR originated in an adult woman who had mild COVID-19 (a few samples of this study predate the infection). Cell type and time point are not known. The chain's CDR3 is CASSSSGASYEQYF. CDR3 bases: TGTGCCAGCAGCTCTTCCGGGGCCTCCTACGAGCAGTACTTC.